The sequence of this TCR beta chain was determined in a study of T cell responses to AZD1222 COVID-19 vaccine. Produced via immunoSEQ multiplex PCR; TCRdb's table is partial and in-frame only. The repertoire holds some 120,000 clones, with around 89% as singletons. Germline CDR1 is MNHEY and CDR2 is SVGAGI. The CDR3 extends over 13 amino acids. V was pared by 0 bases and J by 9 bases, with 4 bases of the junction left unmatched. The rearrangement uses TRBV6-5 and TRBJ1-2; 7 bases match TRBD1. The sequencing here drew on peripheral blood, taken on day 0 of AZD1222 vaccination. The receptor was isolated from an adult in good health. For the CDR3, the DNA is TGTGCCAGCAGTTACTCACAGGGGCTGAGCTACACCTTC. This sequence encodes CASSYSQGLSYTF.